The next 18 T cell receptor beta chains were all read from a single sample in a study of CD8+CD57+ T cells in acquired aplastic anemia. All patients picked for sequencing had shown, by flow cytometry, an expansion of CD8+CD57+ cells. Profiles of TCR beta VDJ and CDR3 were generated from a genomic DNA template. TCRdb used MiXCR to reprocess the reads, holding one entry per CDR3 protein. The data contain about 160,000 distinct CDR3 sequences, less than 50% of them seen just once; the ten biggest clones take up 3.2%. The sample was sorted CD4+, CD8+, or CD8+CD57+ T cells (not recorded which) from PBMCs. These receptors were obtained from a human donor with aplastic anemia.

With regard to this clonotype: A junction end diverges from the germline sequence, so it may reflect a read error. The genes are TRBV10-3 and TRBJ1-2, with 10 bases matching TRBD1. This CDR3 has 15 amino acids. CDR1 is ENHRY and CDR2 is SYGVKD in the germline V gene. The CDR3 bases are TGTGCCAGCAGTTTGGACAGGGGGGATATCTATGGCTACACCTTC. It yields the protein CASSLDRGDIYGYTF.

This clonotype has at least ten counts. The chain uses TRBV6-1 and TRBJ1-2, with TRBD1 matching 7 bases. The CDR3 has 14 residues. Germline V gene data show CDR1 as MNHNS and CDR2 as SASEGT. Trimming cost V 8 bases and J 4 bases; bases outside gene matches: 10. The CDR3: CASQGQRAIYGYTF. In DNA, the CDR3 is TGTGCCAGCCAGGGACAGAGGGCCATCTATGGCTACACCTTC.

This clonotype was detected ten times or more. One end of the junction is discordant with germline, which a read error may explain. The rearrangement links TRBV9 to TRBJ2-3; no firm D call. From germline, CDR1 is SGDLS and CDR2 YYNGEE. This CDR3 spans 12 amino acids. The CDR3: CASSAPGDTQYF. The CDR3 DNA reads TGCGCCAGCAGCGCACCGGGAGATACGCAGTATTTT.

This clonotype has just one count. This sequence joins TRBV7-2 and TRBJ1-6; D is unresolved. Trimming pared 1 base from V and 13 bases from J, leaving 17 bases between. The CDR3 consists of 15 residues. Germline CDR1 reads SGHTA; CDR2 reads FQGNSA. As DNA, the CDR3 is TGTGCCAGCAGCTTAGGCCCGACGGGAAGGATTCCCCTCCACTTT. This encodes CASSLGPTGRIPLHF.

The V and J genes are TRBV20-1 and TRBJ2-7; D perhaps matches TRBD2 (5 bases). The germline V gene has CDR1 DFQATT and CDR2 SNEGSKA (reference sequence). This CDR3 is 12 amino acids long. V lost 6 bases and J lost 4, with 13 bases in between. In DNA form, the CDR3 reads TGCAGTGCCTCGCCGACTATGTACGAGCAGTACTTC. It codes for CSASPTMYEQYF.

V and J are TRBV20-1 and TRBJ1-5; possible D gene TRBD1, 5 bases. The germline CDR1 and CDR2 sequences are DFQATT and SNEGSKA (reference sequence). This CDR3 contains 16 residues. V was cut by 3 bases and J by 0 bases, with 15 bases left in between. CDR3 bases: TGCAGTGCTAGTCGGGGCGCAGTTGATAGCAATCAGCCCCAGCATTTT. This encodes CSASRGAVDSNQPQHF.

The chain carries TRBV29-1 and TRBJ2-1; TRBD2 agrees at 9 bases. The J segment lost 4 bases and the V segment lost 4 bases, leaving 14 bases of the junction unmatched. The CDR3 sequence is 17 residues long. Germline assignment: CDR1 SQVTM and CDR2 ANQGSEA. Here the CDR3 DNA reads TGCAGCGTTGGTCACAGGGGCGGGACTAGCTATTACAATGAGCAGTTCTTC. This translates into CSVGHRGGTSYYNEQFF.

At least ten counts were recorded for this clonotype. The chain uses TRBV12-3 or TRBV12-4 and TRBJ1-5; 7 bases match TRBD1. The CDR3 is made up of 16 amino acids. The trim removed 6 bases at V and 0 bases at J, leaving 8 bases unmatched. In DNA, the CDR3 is TGTGCCAGCAGCCCACAGGGGTCCTATAGCAATCAGCCCCAGCATTTT. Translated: CASSPQGSYSNQPQHF.

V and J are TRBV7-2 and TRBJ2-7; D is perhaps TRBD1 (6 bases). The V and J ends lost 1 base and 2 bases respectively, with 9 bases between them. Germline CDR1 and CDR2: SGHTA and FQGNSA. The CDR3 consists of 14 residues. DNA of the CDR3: TGTGCCAGCAGCTTAGACAGGGCGCCCTACGAGCAGTACTTC. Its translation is CASSLDRAPYEQYF.

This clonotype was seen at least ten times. The CDR3 DNA is TGTGCCAGCAGCTCTGGGACTTCAAATCAGCCCCAGCATTTT. Protein product: CASSSGTSNQPQHF. The chain recombines TRBV12-3 or TRBV12-4 with TRBJ1-5; tentatively, D is TRBD1 (5 bases). V was cut by 6 bases and J by 4 bases, with 13 bases left in between. The CDR3 spans 14 residues.

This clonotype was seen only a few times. This chain's CDR3 is CAISREGNQPQHF. DNA of the CDR3: TGTGCCATCAGTAGAGAGGGCAATCAGCCCCAGCATTTT. The V call is TRBV10-3, the J call TRBJ1-5; D call uncertain. The V end lost 5 bases, the J end lost 2 bases, and 7 bases lay between the germline ends. Germline values: CDR1 ENHRY, CDR2 SYGVKD. CDR3 length: 13 residues.

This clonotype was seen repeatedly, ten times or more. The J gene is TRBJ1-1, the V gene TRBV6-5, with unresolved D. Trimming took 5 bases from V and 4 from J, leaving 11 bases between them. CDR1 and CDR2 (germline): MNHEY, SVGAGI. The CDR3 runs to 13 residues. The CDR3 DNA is TGTGCCAGCAGTCTCACCCGGGGCACTGAAGCTTTCTTT. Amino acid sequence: CASSLTRGTEAFF.

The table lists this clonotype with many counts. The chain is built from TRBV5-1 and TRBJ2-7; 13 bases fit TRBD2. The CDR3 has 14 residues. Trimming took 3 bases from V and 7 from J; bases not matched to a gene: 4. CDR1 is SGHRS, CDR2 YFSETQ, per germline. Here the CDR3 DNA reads TGCGCCAGCAGCTCAGGACTAGCGGGAGAAGAGCAGTACGTC. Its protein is CASSSGLAGEEQYV.

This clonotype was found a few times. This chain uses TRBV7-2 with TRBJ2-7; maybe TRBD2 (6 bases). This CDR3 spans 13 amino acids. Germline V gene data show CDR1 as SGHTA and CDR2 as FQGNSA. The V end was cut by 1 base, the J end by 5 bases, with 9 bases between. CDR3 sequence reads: CASSLVAGHEQYF. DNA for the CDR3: TGTGCCAGCAGCTTAGTTGCGGGGCACGAGCAGTACTTC.

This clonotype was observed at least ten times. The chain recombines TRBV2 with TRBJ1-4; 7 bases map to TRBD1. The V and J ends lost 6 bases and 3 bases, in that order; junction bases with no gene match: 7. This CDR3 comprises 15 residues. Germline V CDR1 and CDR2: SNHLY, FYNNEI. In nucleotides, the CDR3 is TGTGCCAGCAGGACAGGTCAGGGGGCTAATGAAAAACTGTTTTTT. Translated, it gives CASRTGQGANEKLFF.

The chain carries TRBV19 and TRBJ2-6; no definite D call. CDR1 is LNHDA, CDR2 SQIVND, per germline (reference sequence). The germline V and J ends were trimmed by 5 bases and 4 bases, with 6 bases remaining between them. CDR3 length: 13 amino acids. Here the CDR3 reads CASSEPGANVLTF. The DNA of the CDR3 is TGTGCCAGTAGTGAGCCGGGGGCCAACGTCCTGACTTTC. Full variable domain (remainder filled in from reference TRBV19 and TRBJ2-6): DGGITQSPKYLFRKEGQNVTLSCEQNLNHDAMYWYRQDPGQGLRLIYYSQIVNDFQKGDIAEGYSVSREKKESFPLTVTSAQKNPTAFYLCASSEPGANVLTFGAGSRLTVL.

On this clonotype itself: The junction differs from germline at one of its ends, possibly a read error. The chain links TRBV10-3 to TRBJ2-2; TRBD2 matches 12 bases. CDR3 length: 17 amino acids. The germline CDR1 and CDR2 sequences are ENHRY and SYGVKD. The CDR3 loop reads CANSPTWTSGMSGELFF. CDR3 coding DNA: TGTGCCAACAGTCCGACCTGGACTAGCGGGATGAGCGGGGAGCTGTTTTTT.

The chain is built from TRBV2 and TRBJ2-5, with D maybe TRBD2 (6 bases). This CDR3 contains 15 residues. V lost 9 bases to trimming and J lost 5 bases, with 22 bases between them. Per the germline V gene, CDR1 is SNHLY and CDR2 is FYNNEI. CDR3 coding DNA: TGTGCCAGTAGTATAGGAGGGTCACACCGGGAGACCCAGTACTTC. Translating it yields CASSIGGSHRETQYF.